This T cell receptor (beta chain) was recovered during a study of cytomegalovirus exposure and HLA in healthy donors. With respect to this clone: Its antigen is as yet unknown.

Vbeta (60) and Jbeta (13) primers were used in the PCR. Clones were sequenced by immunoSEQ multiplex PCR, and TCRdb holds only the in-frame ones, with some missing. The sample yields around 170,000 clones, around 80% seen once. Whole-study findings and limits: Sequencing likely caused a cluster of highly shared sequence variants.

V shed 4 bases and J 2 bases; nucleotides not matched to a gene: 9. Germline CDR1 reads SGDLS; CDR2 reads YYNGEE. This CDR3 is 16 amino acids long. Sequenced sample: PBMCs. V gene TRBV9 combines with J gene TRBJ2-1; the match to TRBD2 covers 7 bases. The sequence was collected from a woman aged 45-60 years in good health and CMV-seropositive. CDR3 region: CASSPQGAGAYNEQFF. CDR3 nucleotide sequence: TGTGCCAGCAGCCCTCAAGGGGCGGGAGCCTACAATGAGCAGTTCTTC.